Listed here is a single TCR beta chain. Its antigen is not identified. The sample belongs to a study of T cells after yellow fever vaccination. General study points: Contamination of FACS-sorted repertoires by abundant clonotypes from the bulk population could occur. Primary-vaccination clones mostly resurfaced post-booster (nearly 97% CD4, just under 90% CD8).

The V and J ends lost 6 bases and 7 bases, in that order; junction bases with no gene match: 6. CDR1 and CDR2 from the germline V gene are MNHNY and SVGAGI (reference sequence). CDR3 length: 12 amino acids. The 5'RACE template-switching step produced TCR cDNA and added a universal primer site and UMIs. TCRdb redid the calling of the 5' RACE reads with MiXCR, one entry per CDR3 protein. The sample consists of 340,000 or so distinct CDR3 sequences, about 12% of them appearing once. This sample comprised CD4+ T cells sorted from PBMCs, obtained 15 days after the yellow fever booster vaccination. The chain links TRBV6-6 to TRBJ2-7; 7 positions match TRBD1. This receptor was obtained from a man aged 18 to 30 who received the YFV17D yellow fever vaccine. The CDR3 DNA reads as TGTGCCAGCAGCCAGACAGGGTGGGAGCAGTACTTC. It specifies CASSQTGWEQYF.